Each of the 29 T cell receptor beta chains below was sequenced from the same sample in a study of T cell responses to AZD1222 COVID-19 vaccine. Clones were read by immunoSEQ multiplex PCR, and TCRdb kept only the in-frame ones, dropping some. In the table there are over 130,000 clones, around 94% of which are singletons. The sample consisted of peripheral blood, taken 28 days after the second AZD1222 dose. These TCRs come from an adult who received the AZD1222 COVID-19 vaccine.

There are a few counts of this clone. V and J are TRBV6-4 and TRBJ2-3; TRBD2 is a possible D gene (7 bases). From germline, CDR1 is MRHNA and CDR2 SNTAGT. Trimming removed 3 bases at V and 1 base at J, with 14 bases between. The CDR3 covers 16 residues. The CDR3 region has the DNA TGTGCCAGCAGTGAAGGGGGGGGAGCGGGCACAGATACGCAGTATTTT. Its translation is CASSEGGGAGTDTQYF.

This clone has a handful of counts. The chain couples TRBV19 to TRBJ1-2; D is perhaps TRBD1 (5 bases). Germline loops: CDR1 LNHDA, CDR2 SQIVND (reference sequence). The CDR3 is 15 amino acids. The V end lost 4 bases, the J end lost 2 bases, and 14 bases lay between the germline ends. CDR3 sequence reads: CASSRSGTQNYGYTF. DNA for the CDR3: TGTGCCAGTAGTAGATCCGGGACGCAGAACTATGGCTACACCTTC.

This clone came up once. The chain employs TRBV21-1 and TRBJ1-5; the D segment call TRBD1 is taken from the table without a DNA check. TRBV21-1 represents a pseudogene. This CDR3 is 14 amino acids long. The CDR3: CASPPGQAEEPQHF. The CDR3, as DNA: TGTGCCAGCCCCCCCGGACAGGCGGAGGAGCCCCAGCATTTT.

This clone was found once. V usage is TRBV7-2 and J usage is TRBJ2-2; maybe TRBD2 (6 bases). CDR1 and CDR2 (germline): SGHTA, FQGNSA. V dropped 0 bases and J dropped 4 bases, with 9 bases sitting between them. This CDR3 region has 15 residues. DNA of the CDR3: TGTGCCAGCAGCTTAGCGGCGGGGACCACCGGGGAGCTGTTTTTT. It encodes CASSLAAGTTGELFF.

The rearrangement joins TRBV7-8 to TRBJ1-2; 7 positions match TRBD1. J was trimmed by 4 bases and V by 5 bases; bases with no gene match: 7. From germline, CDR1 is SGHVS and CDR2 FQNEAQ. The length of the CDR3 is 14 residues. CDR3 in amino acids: CASSPRDSLYGYTF. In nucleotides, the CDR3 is TGTGCCAGCAGCCCCCGGGACAGCCTCTATGGCTACACCTTC.

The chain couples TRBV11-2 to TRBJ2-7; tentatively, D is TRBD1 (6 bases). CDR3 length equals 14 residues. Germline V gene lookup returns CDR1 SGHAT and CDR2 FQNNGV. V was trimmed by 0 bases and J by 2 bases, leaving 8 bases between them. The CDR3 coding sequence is TGTGCCAGCAGCTTAGACGGACAGACCTACGAGCAGTACGTC. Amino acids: CASSLDGQTYEQYV.

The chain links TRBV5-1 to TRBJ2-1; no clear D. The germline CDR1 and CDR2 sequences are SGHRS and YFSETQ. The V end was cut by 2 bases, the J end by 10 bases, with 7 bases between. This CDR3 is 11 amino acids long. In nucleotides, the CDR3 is TGCGCCAGCAGCTTTCGGACGGAGCAGTTCTTC. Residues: CASSFRTEQFF.

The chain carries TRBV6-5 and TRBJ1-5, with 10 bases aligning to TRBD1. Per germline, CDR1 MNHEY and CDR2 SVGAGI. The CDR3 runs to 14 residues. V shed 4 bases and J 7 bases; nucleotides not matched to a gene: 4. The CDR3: CASSWGTGDQPQHF. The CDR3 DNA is TGTGCCAGCAGTTGGGGGACAGGGGACCAGCCCCAGCATTTT.

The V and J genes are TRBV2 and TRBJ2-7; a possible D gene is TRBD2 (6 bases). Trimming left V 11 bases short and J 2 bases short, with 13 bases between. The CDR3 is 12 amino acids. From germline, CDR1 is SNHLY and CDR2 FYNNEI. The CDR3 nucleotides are TGTGCCTCAAGACTAGTCACCTACGAGCAGTACTTC. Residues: CASRLVTYEQYF.

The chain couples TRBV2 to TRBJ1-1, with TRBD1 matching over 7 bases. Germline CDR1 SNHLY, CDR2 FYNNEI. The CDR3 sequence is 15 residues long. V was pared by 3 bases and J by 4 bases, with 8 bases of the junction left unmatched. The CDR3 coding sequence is TGTGCCAGCAGTGAGCGGCAGGGGGATATCACTGAAGCTTTCTTT. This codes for CASSERQGDITEAFF.

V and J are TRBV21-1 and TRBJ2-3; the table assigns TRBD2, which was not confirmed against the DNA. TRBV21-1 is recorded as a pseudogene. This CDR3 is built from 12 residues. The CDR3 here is CAGLALGDTQYF. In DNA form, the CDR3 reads TGTGCCGGACTAGCGCTGGGGGATACGCAGTATTTT.

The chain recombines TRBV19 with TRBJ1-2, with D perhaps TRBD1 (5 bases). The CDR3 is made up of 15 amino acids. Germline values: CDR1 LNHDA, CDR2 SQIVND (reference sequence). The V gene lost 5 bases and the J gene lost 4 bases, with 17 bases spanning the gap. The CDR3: CASSFFPGNTYGYTF. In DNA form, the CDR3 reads TGTGCCAGTAGTTTCTTCCCAGGGAATACCTATGGCTACACCTTC.

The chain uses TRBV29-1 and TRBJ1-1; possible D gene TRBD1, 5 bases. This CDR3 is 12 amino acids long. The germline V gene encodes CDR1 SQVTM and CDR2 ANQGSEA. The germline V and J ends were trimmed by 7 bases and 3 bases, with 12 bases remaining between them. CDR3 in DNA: TGCAGCGCGGAGGCGGGGGACACTGAAGCTTTCTTT. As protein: CSAEAGDTEAFF.

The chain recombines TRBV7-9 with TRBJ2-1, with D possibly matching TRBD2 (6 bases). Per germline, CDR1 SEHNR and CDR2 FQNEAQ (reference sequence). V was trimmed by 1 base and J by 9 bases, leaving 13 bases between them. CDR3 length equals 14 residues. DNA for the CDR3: TGTGCCAGCAGCTTAGAGACTCCCGGGGGTGAGCAGTTCTTC. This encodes CASSLETPGGEQFF.

The CDR3 coding sequence is TGTGCCAGCAGCCAAGTTACTAGCGGTACAGATACGCAGTATTTT. It specifies CASSQVTSGTDTQYF. The chain couples TRBV14 to TRBJ2-3; 8 bases map to TRBD2. V lost 1 base and J lost 3; bases outside the gene matches: 3. The CDR3 loop spans 15 amino acids. Germline CDR1 SGHDN, CDR2 FVKESK.

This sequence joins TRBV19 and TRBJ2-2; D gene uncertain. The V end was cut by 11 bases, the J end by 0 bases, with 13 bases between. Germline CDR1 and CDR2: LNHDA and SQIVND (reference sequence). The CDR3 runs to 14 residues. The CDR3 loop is CASHWVPNTGELFF. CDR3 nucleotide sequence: TGTGCCTCCCACTGGGTCCCGAACACCGGGGAGCTGTTTTTT.

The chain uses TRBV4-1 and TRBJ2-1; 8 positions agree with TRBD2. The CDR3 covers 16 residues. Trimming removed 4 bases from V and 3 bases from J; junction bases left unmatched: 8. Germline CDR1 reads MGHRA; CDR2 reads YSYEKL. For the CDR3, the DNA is TGCGCCAGCAGCCTTAGAGCGGGAGTAGACTACAATGAGCAGTTCTTC. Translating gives CASSLRAGVDYNEQFF.

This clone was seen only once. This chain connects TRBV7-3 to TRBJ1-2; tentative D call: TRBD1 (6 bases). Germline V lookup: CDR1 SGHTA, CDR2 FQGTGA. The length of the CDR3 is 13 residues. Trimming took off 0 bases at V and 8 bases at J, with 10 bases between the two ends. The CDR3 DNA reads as TGTGCCAGCAGCTTAACCCCAGGGGAAGGCTACACCTTC. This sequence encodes CASSLTPGEGYTF.

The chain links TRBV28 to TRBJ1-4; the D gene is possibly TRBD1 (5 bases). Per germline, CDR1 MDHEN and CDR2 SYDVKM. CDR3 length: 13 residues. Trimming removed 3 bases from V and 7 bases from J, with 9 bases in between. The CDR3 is CASSFLGPEKLFF. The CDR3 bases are TGTGCCAGCAGTTTCTTGGGACCTGAAAAACTGTTTTTT.

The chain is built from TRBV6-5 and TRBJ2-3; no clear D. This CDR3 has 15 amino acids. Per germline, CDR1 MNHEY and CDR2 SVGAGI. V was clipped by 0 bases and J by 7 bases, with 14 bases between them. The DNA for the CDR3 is TGTGCCAGCAGTTACTCTTACCATAGTACAAATACGCAGTATTTT. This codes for CASSYSYHSTNTQYF.

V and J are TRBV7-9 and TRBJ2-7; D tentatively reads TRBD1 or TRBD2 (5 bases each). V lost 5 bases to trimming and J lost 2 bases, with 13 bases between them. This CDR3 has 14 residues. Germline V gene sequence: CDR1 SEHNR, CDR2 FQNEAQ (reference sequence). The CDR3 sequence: CASSAAGATYEQYF. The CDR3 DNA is TGTGCCAGCAGCGCCGCCGGGGCCACCTACGAGCAGTACTTC.

The CDR3 nucleotides read TGCGCCAGCAGCTTGGATACCAGATGGGATGAGCAGTTCTTC. It is translated as CASSLDTRWDEQFF. V usage is TRBV5-1 and J usage is TRBJ2-1; D unresolved. CDR1 and CDR2 from the germline V gene are SGHRS and YFSETQ. V was shortened by 0 bases and J by 8 bases, with 12 bases between the two germline ends. The CDR3 consists of 14 residues.

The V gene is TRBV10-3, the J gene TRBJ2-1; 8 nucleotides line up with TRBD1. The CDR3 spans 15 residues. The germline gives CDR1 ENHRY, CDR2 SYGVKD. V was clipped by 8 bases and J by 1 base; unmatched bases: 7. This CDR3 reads CAIESGQGSYNEQFF. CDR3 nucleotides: TGTGCCATCGAGTCAGGACAGGGTTCCTACAATGAGCAGTTCTTC.

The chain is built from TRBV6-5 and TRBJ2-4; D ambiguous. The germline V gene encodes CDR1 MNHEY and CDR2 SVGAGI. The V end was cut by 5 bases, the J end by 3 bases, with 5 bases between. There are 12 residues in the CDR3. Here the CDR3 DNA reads TGTGCCAGCAGTCCCAACAAAAACATTCAGTACTTC. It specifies CASSPNKNIQYF.

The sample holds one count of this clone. CDR3 protein: CASSLLTGSAFF. The CDR3 DNA follows: TGTGCCAGCAGCCTACTTACAGGGTCCGCTTTCTTT. This chain uses TRBV6-5 with TRBJ1-1; possibly TRBD1 for D (6 bases). In germline, CDR1 is MNHEY, CDR2 SVGAGI. The CDR3 has 12 amino acids. The V end lost 6 bases, the J end lost 11 bases, and 16 bases lay between the germline ends.

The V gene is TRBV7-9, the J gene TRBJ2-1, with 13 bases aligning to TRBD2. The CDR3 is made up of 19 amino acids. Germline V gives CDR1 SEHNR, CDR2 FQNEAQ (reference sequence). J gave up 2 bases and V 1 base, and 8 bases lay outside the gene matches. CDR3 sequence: CASSLVRLAGGNAYNEQFF. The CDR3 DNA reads TGTGCCAGCAGCTTAGTAAGACTAGCGGGAGGTAACGCCTACAATGAGCAGTTCTTC.

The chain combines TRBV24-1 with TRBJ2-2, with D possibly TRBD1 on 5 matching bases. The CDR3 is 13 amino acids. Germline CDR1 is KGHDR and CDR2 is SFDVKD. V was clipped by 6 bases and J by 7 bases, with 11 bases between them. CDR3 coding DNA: TGTGCCACCAGTCTGGGGCTTGGCGGGGAGCTGTTTTTT. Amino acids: CATSLGLGGELFF.

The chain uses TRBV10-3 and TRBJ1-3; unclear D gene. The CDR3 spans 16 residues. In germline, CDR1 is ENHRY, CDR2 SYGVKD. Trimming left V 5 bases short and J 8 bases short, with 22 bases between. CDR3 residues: CAISSGRTSGKDTIYF. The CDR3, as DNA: TGTGCCATCAGTTCCGGACGCACCTCTGGAAAGGACACCATATATTTT.

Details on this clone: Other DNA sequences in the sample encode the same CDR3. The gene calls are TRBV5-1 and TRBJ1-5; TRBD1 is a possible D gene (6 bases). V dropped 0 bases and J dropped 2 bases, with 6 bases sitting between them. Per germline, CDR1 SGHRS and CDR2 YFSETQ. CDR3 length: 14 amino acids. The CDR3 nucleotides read TGCGCCAGCAGCTTGGGGACAGGCAATCAGCCCCAGCATTTT. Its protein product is CASSLGTGNQPQHF.